This TCR beta chain emerged from a study of T-cell memory formation after mild COVID-19. Study-level background: Largely, TCR clusters stayed within a single donor. Overall study results and limits: Most CD4+ clones that shrank were in CM and EM, while CD8+ ones turned up in EMRA.

The germline gives CDR1 SGHAT, CDR2 FQNNGV. The V and J ends lost 7 bases and 0 bases respectively, with 12 bases between them. There are 14 residues in the CDR3. Comments on this clonotype: Its specificity is unknown.

TCRdb independently ran MiXCR on the 5' RACE reads; one entry per CDR3 protein. This repertoire shows over 150,000 distinct CDR3 sequences, roughly 13% found once; its top ten account for about 3.3%. Specimen: PBMCs or a T cell subset sorted from them (not recorded which). This TCR was recovered from a young man who had mild COVID-19 (a few samples of this study predate the infection). Cell type and time point are not known. The chain links TRBV11-2 to TRBJ1-1; a possible D gene is TRBD1 (5 bases). CDR3 loop: CASTRDRVNTEAFF. The CDR3 DNA follows: TGTGCCAGCACGCGGGACCGAGTGAACACTGAAGCTTTCTTT.